This entry describes one TCR beta chain. Its antigen remains unknown. Method: immunoSEQ multiplex PCR; TCRdb's copy keeps in-frame clones and lacks some. The sample has 200,000 to 250,000 clones; over 80% are singletons. This sample is drawn from a study of cytomegalovirus exposure and HLA in healthy donors. The CDR3 totals 16 residues. Trimming took 3 bases from V and 0 from J, leaving 13 bases between them. CDR1 is MDHEN and CDR2 is SYDVKM in the germline V gene. Study results and limitations: Per published reports, the classifier diagnosed cytomegalovirus status with high specificity and sensitivity.

The chain combines TRBV28 with TRBJ2-3; tentative D call: TRBD2 (6 bases). The sequence came from a woman aged 18 to 35 in good health and CMV-seronegative. The specimen was PBMCs. CDR3: CASSLSPGRSTDTQYF. CDR3 DNA: TGTGCCAGCAGTTTGAGTCCAGGGAGGAGCACAGATACGCAGTATTTT.